The T cell receptor (beta chain) under discussion was sequenced for a study of cytomegalovirus exposure and HLA in healthy donors (dated by TCRdb to 2015 to 2018). With respect to the entire study: According to an earlier analysis of several hundred of the donors, roughly 180 million T cells yielded over 100 million unique TCR beta sequences and 250 to 350 Gb of sequence data. The study aimed to test whether signatures of past pathogen exposure could be identified by cataloging public T cell receptors. HLA typing covered class I and class II loci at four-digit resolution. Four or five DR-DQ haplotypes were treated as single units for association and clustering because of strong linkage in the cohort. A separate validation cohort of 90 to 150 different subjects was used in addition to the 666-subject first cohort. The study profiled the T cell repertoires of more than 500 subjects by immunosequencing and related them to cytomegalovirus serostatus. A later analysis re-analyzed previously published TCR beta repertoires from 550 to 700 donors and added high-resolution HLA genotyping to study TCR occurrence patterns. Of the roughly 400 genotyped donors, around 81% fell in the genetic ancestry cluster associated with self-reported Caucasian donors. Typing coverage differed by locus: A, B, C, DRB1 and DQB1 were typed in about 629-640 donors, DQA1 in about 510, DPA1 in 600 to 610, and DPB1 in 400 to 490. Among a few hundred genotyped donors of the cohort, an average of about 240,000 unique TCR beta nucleotide sequences were sequenced per donor, 15% to 20% of them non-productive. Rather than drawing on any new phenotypic data, the later analysis identified candidate immune exposures from TCR beta sequences and the way those sequences occurred across donors. High-throughput TCR immunosequencing, statistical association of individual TCRs with disease status, and machine learning were combined to predict cytomegalovirus infection status. A later genetic analysis used genome-wide SNP genotypes for about 55% of the 666 donors, treating that subset as a discovery cohort. About 280 gigabases of sequencing data and around 90 million unique TCR sequences made up an early release that covered approximately 650 HLA-typed donors. All discovery cohort repertoires had been generated on a single sequencing platform. An earlier analysis of 587 of the donors used high-throughput TCR beta sequencing to judge whether each TCR beta V gene segment behaved as functional or pseudogenic. Alongside the repertoire data, information on donor age, sex, ethnicity and CMV serostatus was compiled.

General conclusions and limits of the study: Over 15 rarely observed V segments, including chromosome 9 orphons, were excluded from the earlier analysis of about 500 of the donors because counts were too low. Compared with the roughly 710-donor mean, donors in an Asian-associated ancestry cluster had fewer N-insertions in productive TCRs, according to a later genetic analysis. When HLA alleles, especially DR and DQ, strongly co-occurred, TCR associations were difficult to assign to individual alleles. Roughly uniform sequencing depth across donors was assumed in presence/absence analyses, although this assumption may not hold. The only immune exposure information available for the cohort was CMV serostatus. A later analysis found that most CMV-associated TCR beta chains appeared HLA-restricted, with HLA associations seemingly driven largely by CMV exposure. At a false discovery rate of 0.05, a later analysis linked 15,000 to 20,000 TCR beta sequences to specific HLA alleles. According to a later analysis, parvovirus B19, influenza, CMV and Epstein-Barr virus appeared linked to several top co-occurrence clusters. In vitro tests confirmed that a few of the cytomegalovirus-associated TCR beta chains recognize cytomegalovirus antigens. The cohort was sequenced for TCR beta chains only, and without alpha or paired-chain data the features that could be detected were limited. A total of about 180 TCR beta chains were listed by the study as associated with cytomegalovirus. Broadly in line with IMGT annotations, most TCR beta V segments showed up in productive rearrangements about 90% or about 30% of the time in an earlier analysis of about 500 of the donors. Most TCR sequences were seen in very few donors, while some public TCRs were found in many individuals. Some IMGT-functional V segments, including TRBV6-2 and TRBV6-3, could not be distinguished by the 87-base-pair reads and were therefore excluded. Because HLA typing was unavailable for some donors at each locus, only the typed subset was used in association tests. A later analysis found that TCR association rates varied across HLA loci, with DRB1 alleles showing the most associated TCRs and HLA-C alleles the fewest. A further reported finding was that TCR beta sequences accurately predicted the HLA-A and HLA-B alleles for most subjects in the first cohort. Cytomegalovirus status was reported to be diagnosed by the classifier with high specificity and sensitivity in both the original and validation cohorts. Compared with equally common non-associated chains, HLA-associated TCR beta chains in a later analysis were more clonally expanded and had lower generation probabilities. Linkage disequilibrium might explain the correlated functional status among segregating V segments, but an unknown experimental factor could not be ruled out. A group of highly shared sequence variants was considered likely to be a technical artifact of the sequencing pipeline. In a later genetic analysis, a missense DCLRE1C variant was associated with V-gene and J-gene trimming of TCR beta chains, and the association was replicated in an independent cohort. According to the authors, the approach could potentially be generalized to other disease states and immunological phenotypes.

The library was made by the immunoSEQ multiplex PCR assay. For the multiplex PCR, a mixture combining 60 forward primers for TCR Vbeta segments and 13 reverse primers for TCR Jbeta segments was used. The CDR3 region of rearranged TCR beta genes was amplified from genomic DNA with a multiplex PCR assay. Amplified TCR beta libraries were sequenced as 87-base-pair reads on the Illumina HiSeq System. The authors' analysis ran thus. A later analysis counted about 82 million unique TCR beta chains across the 670 or so repertoires, and around 9.9 million of these chains were shared by at least two donors. Raw reads were error-corrected and collapsed into unique sequences by a nearest-neighbor algorithm in which closely related sequences were merged to remove PCR and sequencing errors. To assign V, D and J gene segments, CDR3 sequences were aligned to IMGT reference sequences. Each retained sequence needed at least a six-nucleotide match to both a V gene segment and a J gene segment. A rearrangement counted as productive if the CDR3 had no stop codons and remained in frame with V and J, and every other rearrangement counted as non-productive. Following IMGT convention, CDR3 was defined as the stretch from the second conserved V-encoded cysteine up to the conserved J-encoded phenylalanine. The earlier analysis of fewer than 700 of the donors excluded sequences that lacked an unambiguous match to a single V gene segment. An earlier analysis of 500 to 700 of the donors classified V segments as functional when productive rearrangements were above 56.7% and as segregating when the standard deviation between donors was above 5%. A statistical classification framework was built for diagnosing cytomegalovirus status from the catalog of TCR beta chain sequences. In a later analysis, TCR nucleotide sequences were compared against IMGT/GENE-DB human TR gene sequences so that V and J genes could be assigned. In a later analysis, CDR3 sequences and most-parsimonious VDJ recombination scenarios were assigned using the TCRdist pipeline. In a later analysis, each TCR beta chain was defined by its CDR3 amino acid sequence together with its V-gene family, and reads lacking a unique V-gene family were excluded. A later analysis removed roughly 590 highly shared, low-generation-probability nucleotide sequences to deal with suspected cross-contamination and a sequencing artifact. For each public chain, a later analysis derived a clonal expansion index from normalized ranks of inferred template counts within each repertoire. A later analysis computed generation probabilities with a VDJ recombination model fitted to out-of-frame rearrangements, and checked the results against IGoR. In a later analysis, TCR-TCR, TCR-HLA and TCR-CMV co-occurrence was scored with hypergeometric tests, and a repertoire-size bias correction was applied to TCR pairs. To estimate false discovery rates, a later analysis permuted the HLA or CMV assignments 20 times. A later analysis grouped co-occurring TCRs with DBSCAN, adding TCRdist sequence similarity when clustering within HLA-allele-positive subsets. For co-occurrence clustering, repertoires with fewer than 30,000 or more than 120,000 public chains were excluded, along with about five repertoires with anomalous nucleotide sharing. TCRdb provides this immuneACCESS table in a form limited to in-frame rearrangements. Some clones are lacking; in checked studies, under half of them reflect an unresolved V gene, and why the rest are absent is not known. V, J and clone size were drawn from that table, and D and trimming were deduced from the DNA. This sample holds some 67,000 clones; roughly nine tenths were observed only once. The ten largest clones capture about 12% of the sample.

The cohort consisted of fewer than 700 healthy bone marrow donors. At the time of sampling, every cohort member was nominally healthy, though immune exposures that went unrecorded were likely present. The donor was CMV seropositive and was included in the group of 270 or so seropositive cohort members. A peripheral blood sample was collected from each donor, and TCR beta sequencing was performed on peripheral blood mononuclear cells. Genomic DNA was extracted from the blood cell samples with the Qiagen DNeasy Blood Extraction Kit. About this clone: Its antigen remains undetermined. There are no base qualities to consult, and no much larger clone falls within one base.

V loses 5 bases of germline sequence and J loses 1 base, and the interval between the two ends is 10 bases. In the germline V gene (reference sequence), CDR1 corresponds to LNHDA and CDR2 to SQIVND. The CDR3 runs 14 amino acids, cysteine and phenylalanine included. Kept here is only the CDR3 DNA, which spans 42 bases and is read in frame from base 1. The sequence came from a woman aged 25-40 years in good health and CMV-seropositive. The V and J segments used are TRBV19 and TRBJ2-3; perhaps TRBD1 is the D gene, with 5 bases matching. Sequencing input: PBMCs. The CDR3 region has the sequence CASSLPRGTDTQYF. DNA sequence: TGTGCCAGTAGTCTTCCCAGGGGCACAGATACGCAGTATTTT.